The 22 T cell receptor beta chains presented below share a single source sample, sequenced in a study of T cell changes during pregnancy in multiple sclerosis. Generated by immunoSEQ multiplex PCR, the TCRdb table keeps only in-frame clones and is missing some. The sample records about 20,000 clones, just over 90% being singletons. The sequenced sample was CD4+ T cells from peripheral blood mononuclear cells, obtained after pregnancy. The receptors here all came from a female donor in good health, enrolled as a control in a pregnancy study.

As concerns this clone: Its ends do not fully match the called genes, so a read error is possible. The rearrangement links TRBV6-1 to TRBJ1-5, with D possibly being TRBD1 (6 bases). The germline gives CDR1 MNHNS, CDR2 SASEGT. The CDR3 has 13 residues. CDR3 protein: CASTLQGKQPQHF. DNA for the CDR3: TGTGCCAGCACTTTACAGGGCAAACAGCCCCAGCATTTT.

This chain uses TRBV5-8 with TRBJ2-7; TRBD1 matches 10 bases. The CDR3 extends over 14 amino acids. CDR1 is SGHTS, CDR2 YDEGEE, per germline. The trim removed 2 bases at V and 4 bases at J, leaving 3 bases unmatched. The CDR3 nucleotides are TGTGCCAGCAGCTTAGGGACAGGGGTTTACGAGCAGTACTTC. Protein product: CASSLGTGVYEQYF.

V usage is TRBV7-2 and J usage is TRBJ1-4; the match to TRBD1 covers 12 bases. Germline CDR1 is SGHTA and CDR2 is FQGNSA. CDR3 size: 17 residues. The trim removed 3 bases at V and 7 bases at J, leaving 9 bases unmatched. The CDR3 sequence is CASSLTGQGAYTEKLFF. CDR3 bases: TGTGCCAGCAGCTTGACGGGACAGGGGGCTTATACTGAAAAACTGTTTTTT.

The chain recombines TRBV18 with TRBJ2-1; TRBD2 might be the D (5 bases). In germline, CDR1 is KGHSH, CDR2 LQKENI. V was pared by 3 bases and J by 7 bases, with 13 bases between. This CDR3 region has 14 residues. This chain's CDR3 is CASSPLEVRNEQFF. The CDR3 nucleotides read TGTGCCAGCTCACCCTTGGAGGTGAGGAATGAGCAGTTCTTC.

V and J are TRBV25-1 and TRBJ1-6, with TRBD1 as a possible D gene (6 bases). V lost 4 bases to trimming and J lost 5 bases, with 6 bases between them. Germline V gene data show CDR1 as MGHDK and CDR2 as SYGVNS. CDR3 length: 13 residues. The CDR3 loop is CASSGDNNSPLHF. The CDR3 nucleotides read TGTGCCAGCAGTGGGGACAATAATTCACCCCTCCACTTT.

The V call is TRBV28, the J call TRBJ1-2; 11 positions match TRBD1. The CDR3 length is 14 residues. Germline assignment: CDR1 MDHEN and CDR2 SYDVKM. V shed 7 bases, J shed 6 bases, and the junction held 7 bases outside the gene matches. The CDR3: CASNSGQGGNGYTF. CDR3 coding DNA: TGTGCCAGCAACTCGGGACAGGGGGGAAATGGCTACACCTTC.

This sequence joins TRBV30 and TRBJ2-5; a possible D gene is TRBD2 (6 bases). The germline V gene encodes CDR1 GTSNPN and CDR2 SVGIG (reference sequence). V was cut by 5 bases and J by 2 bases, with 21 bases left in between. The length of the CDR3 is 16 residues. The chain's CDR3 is CAWGGFRVSGQETQYF. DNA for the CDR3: TGTGCCTGGGGAGGGTTCAGGGTTTCTGGACAAGAGACCCAGTACTTC.

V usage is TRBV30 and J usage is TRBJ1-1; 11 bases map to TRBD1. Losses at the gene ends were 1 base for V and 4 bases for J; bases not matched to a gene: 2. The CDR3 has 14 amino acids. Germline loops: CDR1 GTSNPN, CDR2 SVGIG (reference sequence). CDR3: CAWSGDRGATEAFF. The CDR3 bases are TGTGCCTGGAGTGGGGACAGGGGGGCCACTGAAGCTTTCTTT.

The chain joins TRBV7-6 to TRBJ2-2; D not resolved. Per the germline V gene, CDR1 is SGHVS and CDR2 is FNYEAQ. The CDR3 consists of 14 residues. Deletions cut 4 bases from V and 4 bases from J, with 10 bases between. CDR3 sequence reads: CASSSRQRTGELFF. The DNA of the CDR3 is TGTGCCAGCAGCTCAAGACAACGCACCGGGGAGCTGTTTTTT.

CDR3: CASSLTSNEQFF. The CDR3 DNA reads TGCGCCAGCAGCCTCACTAGCAATGAGCAGTTCTTC. The chain carries TRBV5-1 and TRBJ2-1, with D perhaps TRBD2 (5 bases). V shed 4 bases and J shed 6 bases, with 8 bases lying between them. In germline, CDR1 is SGHRS, CDR2 YFSETQ. The CDR3 consists of 12 residues.

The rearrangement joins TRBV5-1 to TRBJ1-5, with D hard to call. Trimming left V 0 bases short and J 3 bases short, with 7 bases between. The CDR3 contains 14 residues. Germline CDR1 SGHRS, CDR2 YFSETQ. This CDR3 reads CASSLAQINQPQHF. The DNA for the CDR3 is TGCGCCAGCAGCTTGGCACAAATCAATCAGCCCCAGCATTTT.

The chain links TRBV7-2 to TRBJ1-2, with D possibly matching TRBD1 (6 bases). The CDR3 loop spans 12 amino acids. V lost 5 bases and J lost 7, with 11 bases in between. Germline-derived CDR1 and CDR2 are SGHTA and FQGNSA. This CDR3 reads CASSARGTGYTF. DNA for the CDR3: TGTGCCAGCAGCGCCAGGGGTACTGGCTACACCTTC.

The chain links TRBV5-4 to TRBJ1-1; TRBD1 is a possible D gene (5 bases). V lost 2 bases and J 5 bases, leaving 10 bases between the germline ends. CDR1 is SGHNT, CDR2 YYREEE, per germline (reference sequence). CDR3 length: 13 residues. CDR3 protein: CASSFGTRTEAFF. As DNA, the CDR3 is TGTGCCAGCAGCTTTGGGACTAGGACTGAAGCTTTCTTT.

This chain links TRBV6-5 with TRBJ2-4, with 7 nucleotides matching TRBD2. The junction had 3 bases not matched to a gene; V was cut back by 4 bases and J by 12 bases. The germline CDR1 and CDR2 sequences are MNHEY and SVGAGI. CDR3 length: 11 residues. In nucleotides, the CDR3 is TGTGCCAGCAGTTCGACTAGCAGTCAGTACTTC. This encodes CASSSTSSQYF.

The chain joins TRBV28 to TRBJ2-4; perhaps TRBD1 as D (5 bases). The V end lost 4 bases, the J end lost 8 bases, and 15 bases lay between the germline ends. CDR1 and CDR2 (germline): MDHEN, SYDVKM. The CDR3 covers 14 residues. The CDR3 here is CASSSAPQGDIQYF. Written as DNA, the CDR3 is TGTGCCAGCAGTTCCGCTCCTCAAGGGGACATTCAGTACTTC.

The CDR3, as DNA: TGTGCCAGCAGCTCAAGCGGGATATACGAGCAGTACTTC. Its translation is CASSSSGIYEQYF. The rearrangement joins TRBV7-9 to TRBJ2-7; TRBD2 aligns across 7 bases. The CDR3 has 13 residues. CDR1 SEHNR and CDR2 FQNEAQ come from the germline V gene (reference sequence). With V trimmed by 4 bases and J by 4 bases, 4 bases remained unmatched.

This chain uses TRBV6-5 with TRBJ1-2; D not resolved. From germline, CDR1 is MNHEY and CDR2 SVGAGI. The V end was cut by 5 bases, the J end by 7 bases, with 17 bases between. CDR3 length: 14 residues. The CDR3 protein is CASSLRAQQGGYTF. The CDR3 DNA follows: TGTGCCAGCAGTCTGCGGGCCCAGCAAGGTGGCTACACCTTC.

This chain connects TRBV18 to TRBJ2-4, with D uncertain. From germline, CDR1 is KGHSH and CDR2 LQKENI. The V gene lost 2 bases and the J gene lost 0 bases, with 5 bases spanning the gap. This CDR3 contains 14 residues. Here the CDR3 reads CASSPGLAKNIQYF. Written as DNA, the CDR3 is TGTGCCAGCTCACCAGGGCTAGCCAAAAACATTCAGTACTTC.

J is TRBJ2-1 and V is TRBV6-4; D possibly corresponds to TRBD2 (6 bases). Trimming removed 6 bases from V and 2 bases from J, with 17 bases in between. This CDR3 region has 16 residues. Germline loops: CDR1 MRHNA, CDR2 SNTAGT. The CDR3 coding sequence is TGTGCCAGCAGCCTTAGGACTACTGTTCCCTACAATGAGCAGTTCTTC. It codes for CASSLRTTVPYNEQFF.

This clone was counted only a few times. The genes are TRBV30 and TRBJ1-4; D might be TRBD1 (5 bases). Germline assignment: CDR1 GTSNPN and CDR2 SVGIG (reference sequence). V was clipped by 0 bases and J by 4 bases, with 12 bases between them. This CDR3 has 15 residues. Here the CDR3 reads CAWSVRGAINEKLFF. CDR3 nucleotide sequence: TGTGCCTGGAGTGTACGCGGGGCCATTAATGAAAAACTGTTTTTT.

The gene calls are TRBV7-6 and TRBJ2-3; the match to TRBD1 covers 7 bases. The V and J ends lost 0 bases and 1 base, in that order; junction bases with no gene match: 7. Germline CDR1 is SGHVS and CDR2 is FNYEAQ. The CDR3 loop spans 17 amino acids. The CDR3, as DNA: TGTGCCAGCAGCTTAGCGTTAACTCAGGGGGGCACAGATACGCAGTATTTT. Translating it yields CASSLALTQGGTDTQYF.

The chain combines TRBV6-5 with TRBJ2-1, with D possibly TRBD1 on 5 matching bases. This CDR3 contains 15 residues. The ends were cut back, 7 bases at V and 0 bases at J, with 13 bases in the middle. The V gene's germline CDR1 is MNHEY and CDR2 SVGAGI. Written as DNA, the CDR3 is TGTGCCAGCACGGCGGACATTAACTCCTACAATGAGCAGTTCTTC. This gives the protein CASTADINSYNEQFF.